This T cell receptor (beta chain) was observed in a study of blood T cell repertoires in COVID-19. Across the whole study: Donors in the United States, Italy and Spain gave samples during acute or convalescent COVID-19.

CDR1 and CDR2 from the germline V gene are LGHNT and FRNRAP. Trimming took 4 bases from V and 0 from J, leaving 7 bases between them. This CDR3 is 14 amino acids long. Assay: immunoSEQ multiplex PCR; the TCRdb copy retains only in-frame clones and omits some. Of 400,000 to 550,000 clones listed, 87% are singletons. Input material: PBMCs or T cells enriched from blood (not recorded which). This TCR came from a woman aged 18-29 years with acute COVID-19. The gene calls are TRBV12-5 and TRBJ1-5, with D possibly being TRBD1 (5 bases). For the CDR3, the DNA is TGTGCTAGTGGTTGGGGGGATAGCAATCAGCCCCAGCATTTT. It codes for CASGWGDSNQPQHF.